This TCR beta chain originates from a study of early T cells in non-severe SARS-CoV-2 infection. Study background: Investigators sequenced bulk RNA drawn from unsorted whole blood, and chains remained unpaired.

Study conclusions and caveats: VDJdb-based matching was biased toward anti-spike CD8 responses and missed private and CD4 specificities.

Researchers attached unique molecular identifiers to individual cDNA molecules. TCRdb passed the 5' RACE reads through MiXCR, listing each CDR3 protein once. Here the sample spans 25,000 to 30,000 distinct CDR3 sequences, around 5% being singletons. This clonotype appeared many times. The antigen remains unidentified. The CDR3 is made up of 16 amino acids. Germline CDR1 MNHEY, CDR2 SVGAGI. The V end was cut by 7 bases, the J end by 0 bases, with 18 bases between. Sequences were obtained from whole blood. The chain employs TRBV6-5 and TRBJ1-1, with D possibly being TRBD1 (6 bases). The receptor was isolated from an adult who was a healthcare worker with PCR-confirmed SARS-CoV-2 infection or an uninfected control (not recorded which). Here the CDR3 DNA reads TGTGCCAGCACACCCTCGCCAGGGGCTTTGAACACTGAAGCTTTCTTT. This codes for CASTPSPGALNTEAFF.